The 28 T cell receptor beta chains below were found in one sample sequenced in a study of cytomegalovirus exposure and HLA in healthy donors. Primers: 60 Vbeta forward and 13 Jbeta reverse. This table comes from immunoSEQ multiplex PCR, and its TCRdb copy is limited to in-frame clones, with some not included. Among 95,000 to 150,000 clones, just under 75% were seen once, and the ten largest hold over 4%. Specimen: PBMCs. The origin of the receptors is a man aged 55 to 70 in good health and CMV-seropositive.

Turning to this clone: The germline gene is not matched at one end of the junction; a read error may be the cause. The chain recombines TRBV7-9 with TRBJ2-7; 11 nucleotides match TRBD2. CDR1 is SEHNR, CDR2 FQNEAQ, per germline (reference sequence). The CDR3 is made up of 14 amino acids. CDR3 in DNA: TGTGCCAGCCAACCCCTTTCACTAGCGGGGGCGCAGGATTTC. It specifies CASQPLSLAGAQDF. Using reference TRBV7-9 and TRBJ2-7 for the parts outside the CDR3, the full variable domain is DTGVSQNPRHKITKRGQNVTFRCDPISEHNRLYWYRQTLGQGPEFLTYFQNEAQLEKSRLLSDRFSAERPKGSFSTLEIQRTEQGDSAMYLCASQPLSLAGAQDFGPGTRLTVT.

The chain joins TRBV4-1 to TRBJ2-5; 11 positions agree with TRBD2. The CDR3 is made up of 15 amino acids. The junction had 3 bases not matched to a gene; V was cut back by 1 base and J by 5 bases. Germline CDR1 is MGHRA and CDR2 is YSYEKL. The CDR3 reads CASSQGASGGETQYF. The DNA for the CDR3 is TGCGCCAGCAGCCAAGGGGCTAGCGGGGGGGAGACCCAGTACTTC.

Concerning this clone itself: One end of the junction fails to match germline, which may point to a read error. This CDR3 is CASSLDRGNYGYPF. CDR3 DNA: TGCGCCAGCAGCTTGGACAGGGGAAACTATGGCTACCCCTTC. The chain has TRBV5-1 and TRBJ1-2; 7 bases fit TRBD1. Germline V gene lookup returns CDR1 SGHRS and CDR2 YFSETQ. CDR3 length equals 14 residues.

This CDR3 reads CASSLVAGGLDTQYF. In DNA, the CDR3 is TGTGCCAGCAGCTTAGTAGCGGGGGGGCTAGATACGCAGTATTTT. V and J are TRBV7-9 and TRBJ2-3; TRBD2 matches 11 bases. After removal of 1 base from V and 5 bases from J, the junction contained 2 bases not matched to a gene. The CDR3 runs 15 residues. CDR1 is SEHNR and CDR2 is FQNEAQ in the germline V gene (reference sequence).

The J gene is TRBJ1-2, the V gene TRBV5-1; 7 bases map to TRBD1. Germline CDR1 reads SGHRS; CDR2 reads YFSETQ. J gave up 8 bases and V 4 bases, and 14 bases lay outside the gene matches. The CDR3 runs to 15 residues. DNA of the CDR3: TGCGCCAGCAGCGTATCCATAGACAACAGGGGCGGCTACACCTTC. Its translation: CASSVSIDNRGGYTF.

The chain employs TRBV27 and TRBJ1-5, with TRBD1 matching 7 bases. The germline V gene encodes CDR1 MNHEY and CDR2 SMNVEV (reference sequence). J was trimmed by 3 bases and V by 5 bases; bases with no gene match: 1. The CDR3 covers 13 residues. The CDR3 spells CASSGTDNQPQHF. The CDR3 region has the DNA TGTGCCAGCAGTGGGACAGACAATCAGCCCCAGCATTTT.

This clone appeared a single time. The V call is TRBV2, the J call TRBJ2-3, with 12 bases that match TRBD2. The CDR3 consists of 18 residues. Germline trimming cut 8 bases from V and 0 bases from J; bases unmatched to any gene: 12. Germline CDR1 reads SNHLY; CDR2 reads FYNNEI. CDR3 loop: CASFGGQGLAGSTDTQYF. CDR3 nucleotide sequence: TGTGCCAGCTTCGGCGGGCAAGGACTAGCGGGGAGCACAGATACGCAGTATTTT.

CDR3 sequence reads: CASSDNYNEQFF. The CDR3 DNA reads as TGCGCCAGCAGTGATAATTACAATGAGCAGTTCTTC. The gene calls are TRBV10-1 and TRBJ2-1; no firm D call. The germline CDR1 and CDR2 sequences are WNHNN and SYGVQD (reference sequence). The CDR3 extends over 12 amino acids. Trimming removed 3 bases at V and 4 bases at J, with 4 bases between.

This chain uses TRBV6-5 with TRBJ2-7, with 8 nucleotides matching TRBD2. The CDR3 runs 15 residues. Germline V lookup: CDR1 MNHEY, CDR2 SVGAGI. Losses at the gene ends were 4 bases for V and 4 bases for J; bases not matched to a gene: 9. The CDR3: CASSFIRGGRYEQYF. The CDR3 DNA is TGTGCCAGCAGTTTCATCCGGGGGGGCCGGTACGAGCAGTACTTC.

The rearrangement joins TRBV7-2 to TRBJ1-2, with D possibly TRBD1 on 5 matching bases. The CDR3 length is 14 residues. Trimming pared 5 bases from V and 8 bases from J, leaving 18 bases between. Per the germline V gene, CDR1 is SGHTA and CDR2 is FQGNSA. CDR3 amino acids: CASSAGLARDGYTF. CDR3 coding DNA: TGTGCCAGCAGCGCGGGACTCGCAAGGGACGGCTACACCTTC.

The CDR3 protein is CAIQTEAFF. The CDR3 DNA reads TGTGCCATACAAACTGAAGCTTTCTTT. The chain couples TRBV10-3 to TRBJ1-1; D is uncertain. This CDR3 has 9 amino acids. V was clipped by 9 bases and J by 5 bases, with 4 bases between them. The V gene's germline CDR1 is ENHRY and CDR2 SYGVKD.

V and J are TRBV15 and TRBJ2-7, with a weak D call TRBD2 (7 bases). The CDR3 length is 17 residues. CDR1 LNHNV and CDR2 YYDKDF come from the germline V gene (reference sequence). The germline V and J ends were trimmed by 5 bases and 2 bases, with 22 bases remaining between them. Here the CDR3 reads CATSHPGGPQRPYEQYF. The CDR3, as DNA: TGTGCCACCAGCCATCCGGGGGGCCCTCAACGCCCCTACGAGCAGTACTTC. The variable domain in full, with the rest retrieved from reference TRBV15 and TRBJ2-7, is DAMVIQNPRYQVTQFGKPVTLSCSQTLNHNVMYWYQQKSSQAPKLLFHYYDKDFNNEADTPDNFQSRRPNTSFCFLDIRSPGLGDTAMYLCATSHPGGPQRPYEQYFGPGTRLTVT.

The rearrangement uses TRBV6-6 and TRBJ2-7; no firm D call. This CDR3 has 15 residues. The V and J ends lost 4 bases and 2 bases respectively, with 15 bases between them. The germline V gene has CDR1 MNHNY and CDR2 SVGAGI (reference sequence). DNA for the CDR3: TGTGCCAGCAGTTCCCATTCCGGGTTCCCCTACGAGCAGTACTTC. This gives the protein CASSSHSGFPYEQYF.

This rearrangement joins TRBV5-1 to TRBJ1-6; D remains ambiguous. The CDR3 is 18 residues long. The germline V and J ends were trimmed by 5 bases and 0 bases, with 18 bases remaining between them. Germline lookup yields CDR1 SGHRS and CDR2 YFSETQ. The CDR3 spells CASSLGVSAVSYNSPLHF. CDR3 in DNA: TGCGCCAGCAGTCTCGGGGTGAGCGCCGTCTCCTATAATTCACCCCTCCACTTT.

This clone was counted only a few times. The chain joins TRBV5-6 to TRBJ1-3; weak D call: TRBD1 (6 bases). The CDR3 spans 15 residues. The germline V gene encodes CDR1 SGHDT and CDR2 YYEEEE. Trimming removed 4 bases at V and 10 bases at J, with 21 bases between. DNA for the CDR3: TGTGCCAGCAGCCCGGGGGGCCGGAGCTCACGGACCATATATTTT. Translation: CASSPGGRSSRTIYF.

The sample holds a few counts of this clone. This chain joins TRBV7-2 and TRBJ1-2; D call uncertain. The CDR3 runs 15 residues. V was pared by 1 base and J by 9 bases, with 18 bases between. Germline CDR1 SGHTA, CDR2 FQGNSA. CDR3: CASSLDSISLYSYTF. In nucleotides, the CDR3 is TGTGCCAGCAGCTTAGACAGCATTTCGCTATACAGCTACACCTTC.

The V gene is TRBV30, the J gene TRBJ2-1, with 8 bases aligning to TRBD2. The V gene end was trimmed by 3 bases and the J gene end by 6 bases; junction bases not matched to a gene: 7. CDR3 length equals 14 residues. Germline V gene sequence: CDR1 GTSNPN, CDR2 SVGIG (reference sequence). CDR3 loop: CAWRLAGGVNEQFF. CDR3 DNA: TGTGCCTGGAGGTTGGCGGGGGGAGTCAATGAGCAGTTCTTC.

J is TRBJ1-6 and V is TRBV28; 7 bases line up with TRBD1. The CDR3 length is 17 residues. Germline assignment: CDR1 MDHEN and CDR2 SYDVKM. Germline trimming cut 3 bases from V and 8 bases from J; bases unmatched to any gene: 13. The CDR3 DNA is TGTGCCAGCAGTTTTGGTTTCGCGACAGGGTCTTATTCACCCCTCCACTTT. Translating it yields CASSFGFATGSYSPLHF.

The genes are TRBV5-6 and TRBJ1-2, with 12 bases lining up with TRBD1. The CDR3 is made up of 16 amino acids. J lost 4 bases, V lost 2 bases, and 6 bases had no gene match. From germline, CDR1 is SGHDT and CDR2 YYEEEE. The CDR3 sequence is CASSFRDRGLGYGYTF. The CDR3 nucleotides are TGTGCCAGCAGCTTCCGGGACAGGGGGCTCGGCTATGGCTACACCTTC.

The chain uses TRBV9 and TRBJ2-1, with D maybe TRBD2 (5 bases). Germline V gene data show CDR1 as SGDLS and CDR2 as YYNGEE. V was pared by 5 bases and J by 2 bases, with 17 bases between. There are 16 residues in the CDR3. CDR3 sequence: CASSPSWLAAYNEQFF. CDR3 bases: TGTGCCAGCAGTCCCTCCTGGCTAGCTGCCTACAATGAGCAGTTCTTC.

The rearrangement links TRBV7-6 to TRBJ1-4; maybe TRBD1 (6 bases). The V gene lost 3 bases and the J gene lost 4 bases, with 15 bases spanning the gap. Germline V gives CDR1 SGHVS, CDR2 FNYEAQ. The CDR3 contains 16 residues. In DNA, the CDR3 is TGTGCCAGCAGCTTTAACAGGGTTGGGGGTAATGAAAAACTGTTTTTT. Translation: CASSFNRVGGNEKLFF.

This chain connects TRBV7-9 to TRBJ1-2, with 12 bases fitting TRBD1. CDR3 length equals 15 residues. The V segment lost 11 bases and the J segment 7 bases; nucleotides outside the gene matches: 14. Germline values: CDR1 SEHNR, CDR2 FQNEAQ (reference sequence). CDR3 sequence: CAGDLPGQGAGGYTF. CDR3 nucleotide sequence: TGTGCCGGCGACCTTCCGGGACAGGGGGCGGGTGGCTACACCTTC. Complete variable domain (other parts from reference TRBV7-9 and TRBJ1-2): DTGVSQNPRHKITKRGQNVTFRCDPISEHNRLYWYRQTLGQGPEFLTYFQNEAQLEKSRLLSDRFSAERPKGSFSTLEIQRTEQGDSAMYLCAGDLPGQGAGGYTFGSGTRLTVV.

Concerning this clone: One end of the junction does not line up with germline, which may come from a read error. This chain uses TRBV28 with TRBJ1-5; the D is unclear. Per germline, CDR1 MDHEN and CDR2 SYDVKM. The CDR3 has 14 residues. The CDR3 is CASRLAGSSQPQHF. Here the CDR3 DNA reads TGTGCCAGCCGGTTGGCGGGAAGCAGTCAGCCCCAGCATTTT.

This chain connects TRBV6-1 to TRBJ1-5; 7 nucleotides align to TRBD1. This CDR3 is built from 13 residues. J was trimmed by 6 bases and V by 9 bases; bases with no gene match: 8. Germline CDR1 reads MNHNS; CDR2 reads SASEGT. CDR3 DNA: TGTGCCAGGAGACGGACAGGAGGTCAGCCCCAGCATTTT. It translates to CARRRTGGQPQHF.

This clone was observed a single time. The rearrangement joins TRBV30 to TRBJ1-3, with TRBD1 matching over 8 bases. Germline-derived CDR1 and CDR2 are GTSNPN and SVGIG (reference sequence). The CDR3 has 16 amino acids. The trim removed 2 bases at V and 2 bases at J, leaving 8 bases unmatched. The CDR3 loop reads CAWSIQQGATGNTIYF. As DNA, the CDR3 is TGTGCCTGGAGTATTCAGCAGGGGGCAACTGGAAACACCATATATTTT.

This clone has more than one count but fewer than ten. The chain carries TRBV27 and TRBJ1-1; no firm D call. V lost 8 bases and J lost 2, with 15 bases in between. Germline CDR1 is MNHEY and CDR2 is SMNVEV (reference sequence). This CDR3 has 14 residues. CDR3 region: CASSKAVINTEAFF. CDR3 in DNA: TGTGCCAGCTCCAAAGCCGTCATAAACACTGAAGCTTTCTTT.

The chain employs TRBV6-6 and TRBJ2-1, with 8 bases aligning to TRBD2. Losses at the gene ends were 6 bases for V and 0 bases for J; bases not matched to a gene: 7. CDR1 and CDR2 from the germline V gene are MNHNY and SVGAGI (reference sequence). There are 16 residues in the CDR3. The CDR3: CASRPSGGPSYNEQFF. DNA for the CDR3: TGTGCCAGCAGGCCGAGCGGGGGACCCTCCTACAATGAGCAGTTCTTC.

The chain couples TRBV6-5 to TRBJ2-3, with TRBD1 identical over 9 bases. CDR3 length: 14 amino acids. After removal of 7 bases from V and 4 bases from J, the junction contained 6 bases not matched to a gene. CDR1 MNHEY and CDR2 SVGAGI come from the germline V gene. CDR3 nucleotide sequence: TGTGCCAGCACCTCGGACAGGGGTGCAGATACGCAGTATTTT. Protein sequence: CASTSDRGADTQYF.